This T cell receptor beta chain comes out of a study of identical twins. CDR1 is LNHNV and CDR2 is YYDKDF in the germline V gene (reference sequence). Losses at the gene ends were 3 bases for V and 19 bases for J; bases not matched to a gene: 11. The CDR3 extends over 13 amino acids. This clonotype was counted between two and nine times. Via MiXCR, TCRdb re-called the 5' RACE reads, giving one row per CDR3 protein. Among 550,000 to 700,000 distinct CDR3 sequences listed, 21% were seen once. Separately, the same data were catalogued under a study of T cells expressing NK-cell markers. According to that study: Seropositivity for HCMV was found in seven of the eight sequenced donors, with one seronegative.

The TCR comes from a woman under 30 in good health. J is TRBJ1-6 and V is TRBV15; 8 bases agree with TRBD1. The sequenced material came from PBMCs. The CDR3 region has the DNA TGTGCCACCAGCAGGGAAGTGGACAGGGAGAGACACTTT. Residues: CATSREVDRERHF.